The clone carrying this T cell receptor beta chain was detected a few times. Donors were drawn from the approximately 110-subject validation cohort, separate from the approximately 700-subject first cohort. The record originates from a study of cytomegalovirus exposure and HLA in healthy donors. Some clones are missing from TCRdb's copy, which holds only in-frame ones; the method was immunoSEQ multiplex PCR. The sample carries more than 95,000 clones, roughly 89% recorded once. There are 14 residues in the CDR3. Looked up from germline, CDR1 is SGDLS and CDR2 is YYNGEE. Trimming stripped 4 bases from V and 4 bases from J, with 14 bases between.

This chain uses TRBV9 with TRBJ1-2; D call uncertain. Sequenced input: PBMCs. This TCR derives from a young woman in good health and CMV-seronegative. CDR3 region: CASSPRQDSYGYTF. CDR3 DNA sequence: TGTGCCAGCAGCCCAAGGCAGGATTCCTATGGCTACACCTTC.